This is a list of T cell receptor beta chains from one sample in a study of T cells in Graves' hyperthyroidism and ophthalmopathy. TCRdb reprocessed the multiplex PCR reads via MiXCR and lists one record per CDR3 protein. This table holds 800,000 or so distinct CDR3 sequences, approximately 40% found once. Sequencing was carried out using blood. The receptors were sampled from a man younger than 30 with Graves' hyperthyroidism. Both conserved end residues are part of each CDR3. The order of the fields is D gene, J gene, V gene, clone size, CDR3 protein, CDR3 DNA. The D gene is left open where the match is weak. Not every row has a clone size; where given, it reads once, few, many or a size class.

>.|TRBJ2-2|TRBV7-9|many
CASSKEAITGELFF
TGTGCCAGCAGCAAAGAGGCTATCACCGGGGAGCTGTTTTTT
>.|TRBJ1-5|TRBV15|many
CATSREVDQPQHF
TGTGCCACCAGCAGGGAGGTGGATCAGCCCCAGCATTTT
>.|TRBJ1-5|TRBV24-1|many
CATSATGYSNQPQHF
TGTGCCACCAGTGCTACAGGTTATAGCAATCAGCCCCAGCATTTT
>TRBD1|TRBJ1-2|TRBV5-1|many
CASSLRQGAESGYTF
TGCGCCAGCAGCTTACGACAGGGGGCTGAATCTGGCTACACCTTC
>TRBD1|TRBJ1-6|TRBV20-1|many
CSARDAGGDNSPLHF
TGCAGTGCTAGAGACGCAGGGGGCGATAATTCACCCCTCCACTTT
>.|TRBJ2-2|TRBV10-2|many
CASSEGYTGELFF
TGCGCCAGCAGTGAGGGGTACACCGGGGAGCTGTTTTTT
>.|TRBJ1-4|TRBV7-9|many
CASKGNEKLFF
TGTGCCAGCAAGGGGAATGAAAAACTGTTTTTT
>TRBD1|TRBJ1-1|TRBV7-9|many
CASSFPGQGLNTEAFF
TGTGCCAGCAGCTTCCCGGGACAGGGCCTGAACACTGAAGCTTTCTTT
>TRBD2|TRBJ2-5|TRBV6-6|.
CASSYSTSGRDVETQYF
TGTGCCAGCAGTTACTCAACTAGCGGGAGGGATGTGGAGACCCAGTACTTC
>.|TRBJ1-4|TRBV7-9|.
CASTGGADPRGKLFF
TGTGCCAGCACGGGAGGGGCGGATCCACGTGGAAAACTGTTTTTT
>.|TRBJ1-1|TRBV10-2|few
CASSEGIQNTEAFF
TGCGCCAGCAGTGAAGGGATCCAGAACACTGAAGCTTTCTTT
>.|TRBJ1-4|TRBV7-8|.
CASSSQQGENEKLFF
TGTGCCAGCAGCTCGCAACAGGGCGAAAATGAAAAACTGTTTTTT
>.|TRBJ2-2|TRBV15|.
CATTQKRTGELFF
TGTGCCACCACCCAGAAGAGAACCGGGGAGCTGTTTTTT
>TRBD1|TRBJ1-2|TRBV12-3/TRBV12-4|few
CASSFPYGQGVNYGYTF
TGTGCCAGCAGTTTCCCGTACGGACAGGGGGTGAATTATGGCTACACCTTC
>.|TRBJ1-1|TRBV3-1|once
CASSQEEAGPEAFF
TGTGCCAGCAGCCAAGAAGAGGCTGGACCTGAAGCTTTCTTT
>.|TRBJ2-7|TRBV7-2|few
CASSFETHEQYF
TGTGCCAGCAGCTTCGAGACGCACGAGCAGTACTTC
>.|TRBJ1-5|TRBV19|many
CASSMAALSNQPQHF
TGTGCCAGTAGTATGGCAGCTTTAAGCAATCAGCCCCAGCATTTT
>TRBD1|TRBJ2-5|TRBV5-1|.
CASTMTDRAETQYF
TGCGCCAGCACCATGACCGACAGGGCGGAGACCCAGTACTTC